The rows below give T cell receptor beta chains drawn from one sample of a study of cytomegalovirus exposure and HLA in healthy donors. The data were produced by immunoSEQ multiplex PCR, yet TCRdb's version contains in-frame clones alone and is incomplete. The sample includes 120,000 to 150,000 clones, 60% to 80% of them seen just once. The sample was PBMCs. The receptors derive from a male donor in good health and CMV-seronegative. The CDR3 runs from the conserved cysteine through the conserved F or W. The D gene is left open where the match is weak. Only part of the rows carry a size: once, few, many, or a class if the clone is expanded.

V: TRBV6-5
size: NA
J: TRBJ2-5
D: NA
DNA: TGTGCCAGCAGTTACCAAAAGACCCAGTACTTC
CDR3: CASSYQKTQYF

V: TRBV4-2
size: few
J: TRBJ2-1
D: NA
DNA: TGTGCCAGCAGTCCCGAGGCAGGGGGGAACCGGTACAATGAGCAGTTCTTC
CDR3: CASSPEAGGNRYNEQFF

V: TRBV7-3
size: NA
J: TRBJ1-2
D: NA
DNA: TGTGCCAGCAGCTCCGGATTCGGGGGGGACTATGGCTACACCTTC
CDR3: CASSSGFGGDYGYTF

V: TRBV28
size: NA
J: TRBJ1-2
D: TRBD1
DNA: TGTGCCAGCAGTTTGGGGACAGGGAGGACTTATGGCTACACCTTC
CDR3: CASSLGTGRTYGYTF

V: TRBV13
size: many
J: TRBJ1-6
D: NA
DNA: TGTGCCAGCAGCTCCAACAGGGACGGATCACCCCTCCACTTT
CDR3: CASSSNRDGSPLHF

V: TRBV5-1
size: NA
J: TRBJ1-1
D: NA
DNA: TGCGCCAGCAGCTCCGGGATAGTAGGTTCTGAAGCTTTCTTT
CDR3: CASSSGIVGSEAFF

V: TRBV10-3
size: few
J: TRBJ1-6
D: TRBD1
DNA: TGTGCCATGTCCGGGACAGGGTATAATTCACCCCTCCACTTT
CDR3: CAMSGTGYNSPLHF

V: TRBV7-2
size: NA
J: TRBJ2-7
D: TRBD2
DNA: TGTGCCAGCAGCTTAGCAGCGGGGGGGGCCTACGAGCAGTACTTC
CDR3: CASSLAAGGAYEQYF

V: TRBV7-9
size: NA
J: TRBJ2-5
D: NA
DNA: TGTGCCAGCAGCTTTAAGACGGGTCTTCTGCAAGAGACCCAGTACTTC
CDR3: CASSFKTGLLQETQYF

V: TRBV2
size: few
J: TRBJ1-3
D: NA
DNA: TGTGCCAGCAGTGAAATCGCAGGGGTGGTCGGCTCTGGAAACACCATATATTTT
CDR3: CASSEIAGVVGSGNTIYF

V: TRBV7-2
size: NA
J: TRBJ1-1
D: TRBD1
DNA: TGTGCCAGCAGTCCCTCAGGGACAGCTGAAGCTTTCTTT
CDR3: CASSPSGTAEAFF

V: TRBV4-3
size: few
J: TRBJ2-1
D: NA
DNA: TGCGCCAGCAGCCAAGGGAGAGGACAGCATGAGCAGTTCTTC
CDR3: CASSQGRGQHEQFF

V: TRBV6-5
size: NA
J: TRBJ1-1
D: NA
DNA: TGTGCCAGCAGTCCCAGTCTCATGAACACTGAAGCTTTCTTT
CDR3: CASSPSLMNTEAFF

V: TRBV28
size: NA
J: TRBJ2-4
D: NA
DNA: TGTGCCAGCAGTTTCTTCCTAGCCAAAAACATTCAGTACTTC
CDR3: CASSFFLAKNIQYF

V: TRBV9
size: few
J: TRBJ2-6
D: TRBD1
DNA: TGTGCCAGCAGCGCAGGGACAGGATATCTCTCTGGGGCCAACGTCCTGACTTTC
CDR3: CASSAGTGYLSGANVLTF